This T cell receptor beta chain was documented in a study of PD-1 blockade in classical Hodgkin lymphoma (dated by TCRdb to 2018 to 2021). A note on the overall study: Nivolumab dosing was 3 mg/kg intravenously every 2 weeks, continuing until either disease progression or unacceptable toxicity. To define a peripheral blood immune signature of response to PD-1 blockade in classical Hodgkin lymphoma, the study combined TCR beta sequencing with CyTOF.

The V end gives up 7 bases and the J end 2 bases, leaving 11 bases in the junction not matched to a gene. Looking up the germline V gene (reference sequence) yields CDR1 LNHDA and CDR2 SQIVND. CDR3 length: 18 amino acids, cysteine to phenylalanine. This entry keeps only the CDR3 DNA: 54 bases, framed from base 1. General conclusions and limits of the study: Among trial patients, those achieving complete response had baseline diversity similar to that of newly diagnosed patients, while diversity was significantly lower in partial responders and progressors. Lower diversity was seen in patients whose nivolumab began less than 1 year after ASCT, and these patients were left out of later analyses so that immune reconstitution would not confound the results. Baseline TCR diversity was reported to be lower in newly diagnosed patients than in healthy donors, and even lower in relapsed/refractory patients. A significant rise by C4D1 was seen in CD4+ but not CD8+ TCR diversity (p=0.0027 vs p=0.16), with the rise being most apparent in complete responders (p=0.02). The study was restricted to a single clinical trial cohort, and the causes of repertoire differences, possibly disease activity or prior therapy, were left undefined.

The intended sense of this specimen's time point label: cycle 4 day 1 (C4D1), after more than five weeks of nivolumab. Every trial patient had relapsed following autologous stem cell transplantation, and prior brentuximab vedotin exposure was what differed among cohorts A, B and C. The trial cohort was composed of about 53 patients with relapsed/refractory classical Hodgkin lymphoma, for whom complete response, partial response or progressive disease was recorded as best overall response. In the multi-cohort phase II CheckMate 205 trial, trial patients received single-agent nivolumab. An independent review committee assessed best overall response by applying the 2007 International Working Group response criteria. Trial PBMCs were collected just before the start of nivolumab (C1D1) and during therapy at cycle 2 day 1 and cycle 4 day 1. After peripheral blood was drawn into 8 mL Vacutainer Cell Preparation Tubes, PBMCs were isolated by centrifugation and then cryopreserved.

Details on this clone: Its antigen is currently not known. The sample holds no much larger clone one base away, and base qualities are not on file.

Genomic DNA was extracted with the Qiagen DNeasy kit from unsorted PBMCs and from negatively selected CD4+ and CD8+ fractions. Using primers that anneal to V and J segments, immunoSEQ multiplex PCR amplified the TCR beta CDR3 regions. A synthetic immune receptor repertoire was used to minimize amplification bias, and any remaining bias was removed computationally after sequencing. As for the authors' bioinformatics: Custom Python scripts were used to quantify repertoire diversity as the Shannon entropy index. Unsorted, CD4+ and CD8+ repertoires were examined separately, except in combined analyses, for which CD4+ and CD8+ sequences were merged in silico. A clone counted as expanded when the clone's frequency after treatment rose at least 2-fold relative to C1D1, and clones undetected at baseline were given a pseudocount of 0.5. Singleton clones were defined as clones with 0 or 1 copy at C1D1, and non-singleton clones were defined as clones with 2 or more copies. Clones expanded in unsorted samples were labelled as CD4+, CD8+ or unknown by matching protein sequences in sorted samples from the same patient. Wilcoxon tests were applied to paired samples to test diversity changes from C1D1 to C4D1. TCRdb obtained this table from immuneACCESS and retained in-frame rearrangements with V and J assigned. These tables miss some clones; where compared with another copy, unresolved V genes account for less than half of the shortfall, and the remainder is unexplained. V and J calls and clone size come straight from that table; D and trimming were deduced from the DNA. For this sample the table gives fewer than 55,000 clones, of which approximately 78% were detected only once. Roughly a third of the sample rests with the top ten.

The sample was peripheral blood mononuclear cells (PBMCs), taken before the fourth cycle of nivolumab. The chain is encoded by TRBV19 joined to TRBJ2-1; 13 bases in the junction line up with TRBD2. This TCR came from a human donor with classical Hodgkin lymphoma. The CDR3 is CASTTPGTSGVAYNEQFF. The sequence in DNA is TGTGCCAGTACCACCCCGGGGACTAGCGGGGTGGCCTACAATGAGCAGTTCTTC.